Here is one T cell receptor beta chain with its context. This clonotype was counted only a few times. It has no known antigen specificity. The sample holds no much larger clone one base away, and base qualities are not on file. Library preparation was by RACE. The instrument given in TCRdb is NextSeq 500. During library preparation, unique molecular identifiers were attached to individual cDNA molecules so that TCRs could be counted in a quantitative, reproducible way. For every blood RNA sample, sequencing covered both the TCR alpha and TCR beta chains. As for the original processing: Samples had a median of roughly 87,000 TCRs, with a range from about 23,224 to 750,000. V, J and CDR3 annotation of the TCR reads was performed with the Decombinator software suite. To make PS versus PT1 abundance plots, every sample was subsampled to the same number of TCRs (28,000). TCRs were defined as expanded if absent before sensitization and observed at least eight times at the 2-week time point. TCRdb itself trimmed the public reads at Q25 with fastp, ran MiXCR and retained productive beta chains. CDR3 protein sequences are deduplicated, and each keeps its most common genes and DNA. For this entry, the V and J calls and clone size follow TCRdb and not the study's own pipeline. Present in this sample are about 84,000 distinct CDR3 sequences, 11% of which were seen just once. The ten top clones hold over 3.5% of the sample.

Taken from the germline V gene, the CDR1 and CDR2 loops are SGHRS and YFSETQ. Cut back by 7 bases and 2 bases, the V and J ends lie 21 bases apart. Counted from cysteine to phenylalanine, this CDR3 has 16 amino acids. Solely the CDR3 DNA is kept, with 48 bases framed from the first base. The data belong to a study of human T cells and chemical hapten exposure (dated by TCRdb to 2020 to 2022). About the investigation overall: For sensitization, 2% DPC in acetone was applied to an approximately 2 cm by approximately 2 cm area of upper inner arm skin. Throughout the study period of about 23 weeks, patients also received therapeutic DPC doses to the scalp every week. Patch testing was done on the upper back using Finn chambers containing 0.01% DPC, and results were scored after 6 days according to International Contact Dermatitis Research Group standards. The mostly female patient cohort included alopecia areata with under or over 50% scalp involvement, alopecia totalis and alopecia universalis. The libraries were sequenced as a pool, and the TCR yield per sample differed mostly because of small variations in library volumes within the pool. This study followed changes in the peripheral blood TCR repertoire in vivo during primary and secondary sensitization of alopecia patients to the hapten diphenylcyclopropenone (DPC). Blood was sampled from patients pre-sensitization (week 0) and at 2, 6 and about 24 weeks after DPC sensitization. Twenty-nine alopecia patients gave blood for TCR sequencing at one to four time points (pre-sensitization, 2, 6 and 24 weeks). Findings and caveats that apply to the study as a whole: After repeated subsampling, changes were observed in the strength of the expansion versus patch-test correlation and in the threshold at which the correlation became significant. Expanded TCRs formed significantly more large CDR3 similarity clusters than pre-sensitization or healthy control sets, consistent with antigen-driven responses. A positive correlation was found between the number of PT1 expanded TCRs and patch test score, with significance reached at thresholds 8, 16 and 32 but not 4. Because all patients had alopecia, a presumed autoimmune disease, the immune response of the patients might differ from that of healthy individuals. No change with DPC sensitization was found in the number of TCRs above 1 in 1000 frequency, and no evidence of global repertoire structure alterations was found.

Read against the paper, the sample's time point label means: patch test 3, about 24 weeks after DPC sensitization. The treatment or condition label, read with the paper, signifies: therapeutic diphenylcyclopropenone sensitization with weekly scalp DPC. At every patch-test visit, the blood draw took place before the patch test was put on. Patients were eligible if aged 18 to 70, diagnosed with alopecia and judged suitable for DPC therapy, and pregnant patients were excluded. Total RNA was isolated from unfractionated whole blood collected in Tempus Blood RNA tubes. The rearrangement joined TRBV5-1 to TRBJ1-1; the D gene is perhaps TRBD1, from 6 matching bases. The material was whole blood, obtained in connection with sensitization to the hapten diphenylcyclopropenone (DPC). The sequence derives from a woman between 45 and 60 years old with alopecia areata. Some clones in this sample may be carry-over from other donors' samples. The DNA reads TGCGCCAGCCACCAACCCCCAGGGGAGGGTAACACTGAAGCTTTCTTT. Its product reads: CASHQPPGEGNTEAFF.